The entry below gives a single T cell receptor (beta chain) sequence along with its context. Its specificity is unknown. The data derive from a study of identifying expanded T cells in peripheral blood. Clones were sequenced by immunoSEQ multiplex PCR, and TCRdb holds only the in-frame ones, with some missing. Of 85,000 to 100,000 clones in the sample, around 88% were seen once. The CDR3 loop spans 13 amino acids. V was shortened by 7 bases and J by 2 bases, with 12 bases between the two germline ends. The V gene's germline CDR1 is MDHEN and CDR2 SYDVKM. Findings of the study overall: Approximately 2-week clone count variance significantly increased as total template count grew.

This TCR derives from a person aged 18 to 75 in good health. The material sequenced was blood. The chain carries TRBV28 and TRBJ2-7; tentatively, D is TRBD2 (6 bases). The chain's CDR3 is CASTGREAYEQYF. The CDR3 nucleotides are TGTGCCAGCACCGGCAGGGAGGCCTACGAGCAGTACTTC. Together with reference TRBV28 and TRBJ2-7, the CDR3 gives the full variable domain: DVKVTQSSRYLVKRTGEKVFLECVQDMDHENMFWYRQDPGLGLRLIYFSYDVKMKEKGDIPEGYSVSREKKERFSLILESASTNQTSMYLCASTGREAYEQYFGPGTRLTVT.